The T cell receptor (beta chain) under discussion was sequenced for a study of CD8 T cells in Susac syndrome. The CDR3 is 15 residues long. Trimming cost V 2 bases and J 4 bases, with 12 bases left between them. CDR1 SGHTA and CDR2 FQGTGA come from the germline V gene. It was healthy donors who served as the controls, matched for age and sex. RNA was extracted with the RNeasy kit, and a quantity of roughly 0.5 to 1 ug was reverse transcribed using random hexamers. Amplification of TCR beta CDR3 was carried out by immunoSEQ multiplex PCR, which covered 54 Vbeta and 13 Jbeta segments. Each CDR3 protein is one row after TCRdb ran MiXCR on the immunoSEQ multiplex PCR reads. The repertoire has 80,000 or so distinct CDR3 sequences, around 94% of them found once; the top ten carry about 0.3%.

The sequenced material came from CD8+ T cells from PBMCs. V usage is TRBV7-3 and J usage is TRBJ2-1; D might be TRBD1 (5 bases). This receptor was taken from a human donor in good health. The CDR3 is CASSLGLGPYNEQFF. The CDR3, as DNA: TGTGCCAGCAGCTTAGGTTTGGGGCCTTACAATGAGCAGTTCTTC.